Given below is one TCR beta chain in context. Different DNA sequences within this sample yield the same CDR3. The data belong to a study of shared clonotypes between healthy human individuals. Splitting of CD4+ cells produced CD45RA+ naive and CD45RA-negative memory subsets. Here immunoSEQ multiplex PCR was the method, and the copy in TCRdb shows in-frame clones only, minus some. The profile shows a few million clones, around 94% of them singletons. Sequencing used naive CD4+ T cells sorted from blood. Regarding subset: CD45RA+ positively selected. This clonotype originated in a man aged 18-30 years in good health.

CDR3 sequence: CASSLSGLAGGETQYF. CDR3 sequence (DNA): TGTGCCAGCAGCTTATCCGGACTAGCGGGGGGAGAGACCCAGTACTTC. The chain combines TRBV7-9 with TRBJ2-5; 14 bases fit TRBD2. Per germline, CDR1 SEHNR and CDR2 FQNEAQ (reference sequence). The V and J ends lost 2 bases and 4 bases, in that order; junction bases with no gene match: 3. CDR3 length equals 16 residues. The whole variable domain, filled in from reference TRBV7-9 and TRBJ2-5, reads DTGVSQNPRHKITKRGQNVTFRCDPISEHNRLYWYRQTLGQGPEFLTYFQNEAQLEKSRLLSDRFSAERPKGSFSTLEIQRTEQGDSAMYLCASSLSGLAGGETQYFGPGTRLLVL.